This T cell receptor (beta chain) was observed in a study of blood T cell repertoires in COVID-19. Clones were sequenced by immunoSEQ multiplex PCR, and TCRdb holds only the in-frame ones, with some missing. The sample lists tens of thousands of clones; approximately 88% were seen once. The germline gives CDR1 SEHNR, CDR2 FQNEAQ (reference sequence). V lost 3 bases, J lost 0 bases, and 9 bases lay in between. The CDR3 consists of 16 residues. The chain employs TRBV7-9 and TRBJ2-6; D is possibly TRBD1 (5 bases). This receptor was obtained from a human donor in a cohort sampled during active COVID-19. The sequenced sample was peripheral blood. In DNA, the CDR3 is TGTGCCAGCAGCTTTTGGGGCAGCTCTGGGGCCAACGTCCTGACTTTC. This sequence encodes CASSFWGSSGANVLTF. The full variable domain, its missing parts supplied by reference TRBV7-9 and TRBJ2-6, is DTGVSQNPRHKITKRGQNVTFRCDPISEHNRLYWYRQTLGQGPEFLTYFQNEAQLEKSRLLSDRFSAERPKGSFSTLEIQRTEQGDSAMYLCASSFWGSSGANVLTFGAGSRLTVL.